This passage covers 31 T cell receptor beta chains from one sample sequenced in a study of cytotoxic CD8 clonotypes in ibrutinib-treated CLL. The protocol was immunoSEQ multiplex PCR, while the TCRdb copy is restricted to in-frame clones and leaves out a portion. The sample lists under 300,000 clones; approximately 76% were seen once. The sequencing here drew on PBMCs, taken at disease progression, from a patient treated with ibrutinib. Receptor source: a human donor with chronic lymphocytic leukemia.

This clone appeared once. The chain carries TRBV14 and TRBJ1-1; D possibly corresponds to TRBD1 (5 bases). V was clipped by 1 base and J by 5 bases, with 11 bases between them. Germline V gives CDR1 SGHDN, CDR2 FVKESK. The CDR3 sequence is 14 residues long. The CDR3 nucleotides are TGTGCCAGCAGCCAAGCCGCAGGGCGAACTGAAGCTTTCTTT. Residues: CASSQAAGRTEAFF.

This clone occurred once. The rearrangement uses TRBV7-2 and TRBJ2-4; perhaps TRBD2 as D (7 bases). Trimming left V 1 base short and J 0 bases short, with 13 bases between. The CDR3 loop spans 17 amino acids. Germline CDR1 SGHTA, CDR2 FQGNSA. CDR3 sequence reads: CASSLGWRGLAKNIQYF. The CDR3 DNA reads TGTGCCAGCAGCTTAGGATGGCGGGGGCTAGCCAAAAACATTCAGTACTTC.

The genes are TRBV5-1 and TRBJ2-7; a weak D match, TRBD1 (5 bases). Germline V gene data show CDR1 as SGHRS and CDR2 as YFSETQ. The V gene lost 0 bases and the J gene lost 12 bases, with 13 bases spanning the gap. CDR3 length: 12 residues. Here the CDR3 DNA reads TGCGCCAGCAGCTTGGACAACAGGTGCCGGTACTTC. Translating it yields CASSLDNRCRYF.

The chain links TRBV5-1 to TRBJ2-7; 8 positions agree with TRBD1. Unmatched junction bases numbered 9, after V lost 3 bases and J lost 4 bases. CDR3 length: 15 residues. The germline V gene has CDR1 SGHRS and CDR2 YFSETQ. The CDR3 DNA reads as TGCGCCAGCAGCTCGGACAGGGACGGTGGGTACGAGCAGTACTTC. Amino acid sequence: CASSSDRDGGYEQYF.

The chain is built from TRBV4-1 and TRBJ2-7; no clear D gene. The V end lost 1 base, the J end lost 3 bases, and 10 bases lay between the germline ends. The CDR3 covers 14 residues. Germline CDR1 reads MGHRA; CDR2 reads YSYEKL. Here the CDR3 reads CASSQAYRGYEQYF. The CDR3 DNA reads as TGCGCCAGCAGCCAAGCTTATCGAGGCTACGAGCAGTACTTC.

This clone has only one observation. The chain links TRBV5-1 to TRBJ1-4; the D gene is possibly TRBD1 (6 bases). Trimming removed 3 bases from V and 4 bases from J, with 10 bases in between. Germline CDR1 and CDR2: SGHRS and YFSETQ. This CDR3 spans 14 amino acids. CDR3 nucleotides: TGCGCCAGCAGCTGGGGGGGCAGTAATGAAAAACTGTTTTTT. Protein sequence: CASSWGGSNEKLFF.

J is TRBJ1-2 and V is TRBV5-6; TRBD1 matches 7 bases. The ends lost 0 bases at V and 5 bases at J; junction bases unmatched: 10. The CDR3 consists of 16 residues. Germline values: CDR1 SGHDT, CDR2 YYEEEE. The DNA of the CDR3 is TGTGCCAGCAGCTTGGGGGCGACAGGGAACTGGTATGGCTACACCTTC. Translated, it gives CASSLGATGNWYGYTF.

This sequence joins TRBV7-8 and TRBJ2-7; TRBD1 or TRBD2 may be the D gene (5 bases each). With 1 base removed from V and 2 bases from J, the gap between germline ends came to 12 bases. The CDR3 is made up of 15 amino acids. Germline CDR1 SGHVS, CDR2 FQNEAQ. CDR3 amino acids: CASSLGAVGPYEQYF. CDR3 nucleotide sequence: TGTGCCAGCAGCTTAGGAGCTGTGGGACCCTACGAGCAGTACTTC.

The V and J genes are TRBV10-3 and TRBJ2-5; tentatively, D is TRBD1 or TRBD2 (5 bases each). The CDR3 length is 15 residues. V gave up 8 bases and J gave up 2 bases, with 18 bases separating them. The germline gives CDR1 ENHRY, CDR2 SYGVKD. This CDR3 is CAIGGLEGEQETQYF. CDR3 coding DNA: TGTGCCATCGGGGGTCTTGAAGGGGAACAAGAGACCCAGTACTTC.

This chain connects TRBV27 to TRBJ1-1; 7 positions match TRBD1. V lost 6 bases, J lost 10 bases, and 14 bases stayed unmatched. Per germline, CDR1 MNHEY and CDR2 SMNVEV (reference sequence). There are 14 residues in the CDR3. The CDR3 spells CASSSQPGPGGAFF. The CDR3 nucleotides are TGTGCCAGCAGCTCCCAACCGGGCCCAGGGGGAGCTTTCTTT.

The chain joins TRBV29-1 to TRBJ1-2, with TRBD1 matching over 7 bases. The CDR3 is 12 residues long. The ends lost 7 bases at V and 8 bases at J; junction bases unmatched: 10. The germline gives CDR1 SQVTM, CDR2 ANQGSEA. The CDR3 is CSAVDEQGGYTF. The CDR3 DNA follows: TGCAGCGCAGTAGATGAACAGGGGGGCTACACCTTC.

This chain connects TRBV19 to TRBJ2-7; 11 positions agree with TRBD1. The germline gives CDR1 LNHDA, CDR2 SQIVND (reference sequence). This CDR3 has 16 amino acids. The J segment lost 1 base and the V segment lost 7 bases, leaving 9 bases of the junction unmatched. The CDR3 reads CASTPRGTGGSYEQYF. The DNA for the CDR3 is TGTGCCAGTACACCACGGGGGACAGGGGGTTCCTACGAGCAGTACTTC.

The chain combines TRBV7-7 with TRBJ2-1, with 14 bases that match TRBD2. CDR3 length equals 20 residues. CDR1 and CDR2 from the germline V gene are SSHAT and FNYEAQ (reference sequence). Trimming cost V 5 bases and J 4 bases; bases outside gene matches: 16. CDR3 protein: CASSPHRDRGLAGVYNEQFF. The CDR3, as DNA: TGTGCCAGCAGCCCGCACCGGGACAGGGGACTAGCGGGAGTATACAATGAGCAGTTCTTC.

The gene calls are TRBV15 and TRBJ1-4; TRBD1 agrees at 8 bases. Losses at the gene ends were 0 bases for V and 0 bases for J; bases not matched to a gene: 3. This CDR3 has 17 amino acids. Germline loops: CDR1 LNHNV, CDR2 YYDKDF (reference sequence). CDR3 sequence: CATSREPGGATNEKLFF. For the CDR3, the DNA is TGTGCCACCAGCAGAGAACCAGGGGGCGCAACTAATGAAAAACTGTTTTTT.

This clone came up a few times. The same CDR3 can be traced to other DNA sequences in this sample. The chain carries TRBV10-3 and TRBJ2-7; no reliable D call. This CDR3 is 11 amino acids long. Germline CDR1 is ENHRY and CDR2 is SYGVKD. V lost 5 bases and J 1 base, leaving 3 bases between the germline ends. DNA of the CDR3: TGTGCCATCAGTAATTCCTACGAGCAGTACTTC. Translation: CAISNSYEQYF.

The V and J genes are TRBV19 and TRBJ2-7; possibly TRBD1 for D (6 bases). Trimming left V 5 bases short and J 2 bases short, with 16 bases between. CDR1 is LNHDA and CDR2 is SQIVND in the germline V gene (reference sequence). The CDR3 runs 15 residues. CDR3 DNA sequence: TGTGCCAGTAGTTTCGGAGCCAGGGGAACCTACGAGCAGTACTTC. Amino acid sequence: CASSFGARGTYEQYF.

The chain couples TRBV4-1 to TRBJ1-4; 8 positions agree with TRBD1. The CDR3 runs 16 residues. V dropped 2 bases and J dropped 6; count of bases not matched to a gene: 8. Germline V CDR1 and CDR2: MGHRA, YSYEKL. CDR3 coding DNA: TGCGCCAGCAGCCAACTCCCGGGACAGGCTTATGAAAAACTGTTTTTT. This codes for CASSQLPGQAYEKLFF.

The CDR3 DNA is TGTGCCAGCAGCTTAGCCGTTATCGAGACCCAGTACTTC. This translates into CASSLAVIETQYF. The chain has TRBV7-2 and TRBJ2-5; no definite D call. The V end lost 0 bases, the J end lost 5 bases, and 7 bases lay between the germline ends. Germline V gene lookup returns CDR1 SGHTA and CDR2 FQGNSA. The CDR3 has 13 residues.

This clone was seen a few times. The chain carries TRBV27 and TRBJ1-5; D may be TRBD1 (6 bases). Germline CDR1 and CDR2: MNHEY and SMNVEV (reference sequence). V lost 3 bases and J lost 4, with 16 bases in between. CDR3 size: 16 residues. CDR3 in DNA: TGTGCCAGCAGTTTTGTGGGACGGGGGCTAAATCAGCCCCAGCATTTT. Translated: CASSFVGRGLNQPQHF.

This clone was detected a few times. V and J are TRBV10-3 and TRBJ1-1; no clear D. Trimming removed 4 bases at V and 0 bases at J, with 9 bases between. CDR1 ENHRY and CDR2 SYGVKD come from the germline V gene. This CDR3 is built from 14 residues. The CDR3 protein is CAISGEGMNTEAFF. CDR3 nucleotides: TGTGCCATCAGTGGAGAAGGTATGAACACTGAAGCTTTCTTT.

This clone has a handful of counts. The gene calls are TRBV7-9 and TRBJ1-2; possible D gene TRBD1, 6 bases. Looked up from germline, CDR1 is SEHNR and CDR2 is FQNEAQ (reference sequence). The germline V and J ends were trimmed by 5 bases and 8 bases, with 21 bases remaining between them. The CDR3 sequence is 15 residues long. The chain's CDR3 is CASSTRDTGLWGYTF. The CDR3 nucleotides read TGTGCCAGCAGCACCCGGGACACTGGTTTATGGGGCTACACCTTC.

The chain couples TRBV4-2 to TRBJ2-7, with D possibly TRBD2 on 6 matching bases. Trimming cost V 1 base and J 6 bases, with 13 bases left between them. Germline CDR1 reads LGHNA; CDR2 reads YNFKEQ. The CDR3 is made up of 14 amino acids. CDR3 DNA sequence: TGTGCCAGCAGCCAAGCCCTAGCGACGGGCGAGCAGTACTTC. This sequence encodes CASSQALATGEQYF.

The chain is built from TRBV18 and TRBJ1-2; D ambiguous. This CDR3 is 13 amino acids long. Trimming pared 0 bases from V and 4 bases from J, leaving 6 bases between. Germline loops: CDR1 KGHSH, CDR2 LQKENI. In DNA, the CDR3 is TGTGCCAGCTCACCACCCAAGTTCTATGGCTACACCTTC. It specifies CASSPPKFYGYTF.

This clone appeared a few times. Within the sample, other DNA sequences also encode this same CDR3. The V gene is TRBV5-1, the J gene TRBJ1-2; weak D call: TRBD1 (5 bases). Germline V gives CDR1 SGHRS, CDR2 YFSETQ. CDR3 size: 14 residues. Trimming cost V 0 bases and J 3 bases, with 9 bases left between them. The CDR3 nucleotides are TGCGCCAGCAGCTTGGCAGGGACGGACTATGGCTACACCTTC. Protein: CASSLAGTDYGYTF.

This rearrangement joins TRBV29-1 to TRBJ1-4, with TRBD1 matching 8 bases. The CDR3 extends over 13 amino acids. Germline values: CDR1 SQVTM, CDR2 ANQGSEA. V lost 1 base and J lost 6; bases outside the gene matches: 1. CDR3 amino acids: CSVEGQGHEKLFF. The CDR3 DNA follows: TGCAGCGTTGAAGGACAGGGGCATGAAAAACTGTTTTTT. Based on the CDR3 plus reference TRBV29-1 and TRBJ1-4, the full variable domain is SAVISQKPSRDICQRGTSLTIQCQVDSQVTMMFWYRQQPGQSLTLIATANQGSEATYESGFVIDKFPISRPNLTFSTLTVSNMSPEDSSIYLCSVEGQGHEKLFFGSGTQLSVL.

The chain uses TRBV7-8 and TRBJ2-5; 9 positions agree with TRBD2. Trimming cost V 1 base and J 0 bases; bases outside gene matches: 3. This CDR3 comprises 16 residues. The germline CDR1 and CDR2 sequences are SGHVS and FQNEAQ. In nucleotides, the CDR3 is TGTGCCAGCAGCTTAGGAGCGGGGGGAAACCAAGAGACCCAGTACTTC. Its translation is CASSLGAGGNQETQYF. Drawing the rest from reference TRBV7-8 and TRBJ2-5, the complete variable domain is GAGVSQSPRYKVAKRGQDVALRCDPISGHVSLFWYQQALGQGPEFLTYFQNEAQLDKSGLPSDRFFAERPEGSVSTLKIQRTQQEDSAVYLCASSLGAGGNQETQYFGPGTRLLVL.

V is TRBV2 and J is TRBJ2-2; possible D gene TRBD1, 7 bases. The germline gives CDR1 SNHLY, CDR2 FYNNEI. This CDR3 region has 17 residues. V lost 6 bases and J 0 bases, leaving 17 bases between the germline ends. DNA for the CDR3: TGTGCCAGCAGCCCAGGGTGGAGGGGGCCGAACACCGGGGAGCTGTTTTTT. Translation: CASSPGWRGPNTGELFF.

V is TRBV7-9 and J is TRBJ1-3; D uncertain. The CDR3 totals 15 residues. The V and J ends lost 4 bases and 3 bases respectively, with 13 bases between them. Germline V lookup: CDR1 SEHNR, CDR2 FQNEAQ (reference sequence). The CDR3 nucleotides are TGTGCCAGCAGCTCCCCGGTGGGGATTGGAAACACCATATATTTT. It encodes CASSSPVGIGNTIYF.

The chain uses TRBV5-4 and TRBJ2-1, with D perhaps matching TRBD2 (5 bases). V was clipped by 3 bases and J by 7 bases, with 20 bases between them. The CDR3 runs 16 residues. Per germline, CDR1 SGHNT and CDR2 YYREEE (reference sequence). The CDR3 bases are TGTGCCAGCAGCTCCCCGGGGTTACTTCGAAATAATGAGCAGTTCTTC. As protein: CASSSPGLLRNNEQFF.

This sequence joins TRBV29-1 and TRBJ2-7, with 7 bases matching TRBD2. Trimming took 6 bases from V and 5 from J; bases not matched to a gene: 13. The CDR3 covers 14 residues. Germline CDR1 reads SQVTM; CDR2 reads ANQGSEA. CDR3 nucleotides: TGCAGCGTGCTGTTTGGTCCAGGGAGGGACGAGCAGTACTTC. Translated, it gives CSVLFGPGRDEQYF.

This chain uses TRBV5-1 with TRBJ2-1; D perhaps matches TRBD2 (5 bases). CDR1 SGHRS and CDR2 YFSETQ come from the germline V gene. The CDR3 covers 16 residues. The V gene lost 4 bases and the J gene lost 2 bases, with 16 bases spanning the gap. CDR3 loop: CASSRGGDRAYNEQFF. For the CDR3, the DNA is TGCGCCAGCAGCCGGGGTGGCGACCGGGCCTACAATGAGCAGTTCTTC.